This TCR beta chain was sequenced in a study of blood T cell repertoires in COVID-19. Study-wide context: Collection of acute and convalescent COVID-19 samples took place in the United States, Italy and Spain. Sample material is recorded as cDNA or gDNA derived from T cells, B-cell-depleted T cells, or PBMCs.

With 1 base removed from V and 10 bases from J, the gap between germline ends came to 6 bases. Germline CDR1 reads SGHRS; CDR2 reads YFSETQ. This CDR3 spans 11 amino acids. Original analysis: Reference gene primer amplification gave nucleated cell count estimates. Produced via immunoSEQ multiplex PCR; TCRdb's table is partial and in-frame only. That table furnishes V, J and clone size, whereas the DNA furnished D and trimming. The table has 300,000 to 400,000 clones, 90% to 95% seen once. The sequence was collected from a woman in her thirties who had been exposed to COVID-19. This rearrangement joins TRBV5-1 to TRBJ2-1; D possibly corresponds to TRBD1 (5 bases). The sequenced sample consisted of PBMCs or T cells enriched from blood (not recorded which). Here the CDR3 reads CASSLSGEQFF. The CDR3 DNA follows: TGCGCCAGCAGCTTGTCAGGGGAGCAGTTCTTC.